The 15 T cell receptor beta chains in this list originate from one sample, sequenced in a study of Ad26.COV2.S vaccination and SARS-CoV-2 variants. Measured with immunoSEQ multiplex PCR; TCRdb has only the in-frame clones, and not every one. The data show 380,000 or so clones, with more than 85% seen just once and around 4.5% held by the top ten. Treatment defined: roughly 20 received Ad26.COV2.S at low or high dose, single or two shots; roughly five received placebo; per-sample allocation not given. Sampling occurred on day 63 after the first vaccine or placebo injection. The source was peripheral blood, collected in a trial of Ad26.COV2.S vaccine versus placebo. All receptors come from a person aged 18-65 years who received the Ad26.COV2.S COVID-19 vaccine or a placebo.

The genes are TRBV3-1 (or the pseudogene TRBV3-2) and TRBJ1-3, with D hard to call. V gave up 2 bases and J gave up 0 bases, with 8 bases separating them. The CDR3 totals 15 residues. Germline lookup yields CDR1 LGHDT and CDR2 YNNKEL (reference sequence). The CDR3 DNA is TGTGCCAGCAGCCAAACCGGTGGCTCTGGAAACACCATATATTTT. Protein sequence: CASSQTGGSGNTIYF.

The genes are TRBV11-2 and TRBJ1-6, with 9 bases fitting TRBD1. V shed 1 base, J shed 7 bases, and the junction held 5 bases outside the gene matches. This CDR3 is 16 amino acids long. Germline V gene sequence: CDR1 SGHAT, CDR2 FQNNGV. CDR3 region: CASSLASGQGNSPLHF. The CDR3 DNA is TGTGCCAGCAGCTTAGCCTCGGGACAGGGAAATTCACCCCTCCACTTT. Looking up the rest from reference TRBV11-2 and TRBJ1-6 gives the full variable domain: EAGVAQSPRYKIIEKRQSVAFWCNPISGHATLYWYQQILGQGPKLLIQFQNNGVVDDSQLPKDRFSAERLKGVDSTLKIQPAKLEDSAVYLCASSLASGQGNSPLHFGNGTRLTVT.

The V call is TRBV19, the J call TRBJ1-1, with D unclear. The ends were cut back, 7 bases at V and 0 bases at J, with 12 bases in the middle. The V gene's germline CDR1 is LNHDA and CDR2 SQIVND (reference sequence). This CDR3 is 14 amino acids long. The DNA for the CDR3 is TGTGCCAGTATTGCGACGGTGATGAACACTGAAGCTTTCTTT. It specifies CASIATVMNTEAFF.

The CDR3 DNA sequence: TGTGCCAGCCTCCGGGACAGGGTAAACCAGCCCCAGCATTTT. It specifies CASLRDRVNQPQHF. This chain connects TRBV28 to TRBJ1-5, with 9 nucleotides matching TRBD1. The V and J ends lost 8 bases and 7 bases, in that order; junction bases with no gene match: 9. This CDR3 is built from 14 residues. Germline V lookup: CDR1 MDHEN, CDR2 SYDVKM.

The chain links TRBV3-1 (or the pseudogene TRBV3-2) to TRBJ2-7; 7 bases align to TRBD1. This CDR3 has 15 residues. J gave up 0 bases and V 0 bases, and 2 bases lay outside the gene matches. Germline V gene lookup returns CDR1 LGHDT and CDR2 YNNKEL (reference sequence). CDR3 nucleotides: TGTGCCAGCAGCCAAGATTGGGACAGCTCCTACGAGCAGTACTTC. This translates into CASSQDWDSSYEQYF.

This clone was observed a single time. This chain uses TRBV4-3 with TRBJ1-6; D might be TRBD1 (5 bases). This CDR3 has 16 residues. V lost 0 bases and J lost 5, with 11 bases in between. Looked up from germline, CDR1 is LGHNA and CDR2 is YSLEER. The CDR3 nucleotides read TGCGCCAGCAGCCAAGATCCGGGGGGGGATAATTCACCCCTCCACTTT. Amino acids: CASSQDPGGDNSPLHF.

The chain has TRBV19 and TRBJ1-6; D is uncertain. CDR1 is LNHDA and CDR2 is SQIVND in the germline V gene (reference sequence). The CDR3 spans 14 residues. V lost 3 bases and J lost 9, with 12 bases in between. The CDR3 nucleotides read TGTGCCAGTAGTATTGGGGTTCATGGTTCACCCCTCCACTTT. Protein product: CASSIGVHGSPLHF.

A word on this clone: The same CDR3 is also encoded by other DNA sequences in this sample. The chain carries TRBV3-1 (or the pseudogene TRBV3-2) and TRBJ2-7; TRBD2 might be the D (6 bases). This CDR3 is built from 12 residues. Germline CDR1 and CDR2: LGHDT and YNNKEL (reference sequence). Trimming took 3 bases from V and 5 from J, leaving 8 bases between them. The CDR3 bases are TGTGCCAGCAGCCAGGAGGGAGACGAGCAGTACTTC. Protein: CASSQEGDEQYF.

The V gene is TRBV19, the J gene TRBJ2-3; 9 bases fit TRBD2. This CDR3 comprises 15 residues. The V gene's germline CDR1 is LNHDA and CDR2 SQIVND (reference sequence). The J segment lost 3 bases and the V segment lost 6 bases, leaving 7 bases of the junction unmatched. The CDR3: CASSPRLAETDTQYF. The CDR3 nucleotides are TGTGCCAGTAGCCCACGACTAGCGGAAACAGATACGCAGTATTTT.

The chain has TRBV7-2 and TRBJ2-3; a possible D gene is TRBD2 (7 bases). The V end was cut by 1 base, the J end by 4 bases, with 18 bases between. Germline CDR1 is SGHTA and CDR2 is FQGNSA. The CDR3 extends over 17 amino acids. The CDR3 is CASSLVGGAGAPDTQYF. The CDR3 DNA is TGTGCCAGCAGCTTAGTGGGGGGGGCGGGAGCCCCAGATACGCAGTATTTT.

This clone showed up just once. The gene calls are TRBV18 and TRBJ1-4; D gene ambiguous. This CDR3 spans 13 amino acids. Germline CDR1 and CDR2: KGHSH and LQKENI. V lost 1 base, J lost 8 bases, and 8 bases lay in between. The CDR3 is CASSPQSGEKLFF. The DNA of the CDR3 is TGTGCCAGCTCACCACAATCCGGGGAAAAACTGTTTTTT.

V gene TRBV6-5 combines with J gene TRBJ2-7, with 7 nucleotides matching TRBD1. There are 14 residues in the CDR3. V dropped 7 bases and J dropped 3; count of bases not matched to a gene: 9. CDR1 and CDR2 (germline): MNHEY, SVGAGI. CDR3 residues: CASNQTTGHYEQYF. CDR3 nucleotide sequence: TGTGCCAGCAATCAAACGACAGGGCACTACGAGCAGTACTTC.

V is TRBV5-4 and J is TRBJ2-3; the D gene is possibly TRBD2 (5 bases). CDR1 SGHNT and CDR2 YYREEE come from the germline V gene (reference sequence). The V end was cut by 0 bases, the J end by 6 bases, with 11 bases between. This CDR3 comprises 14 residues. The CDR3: CASSLELGGDTQYF. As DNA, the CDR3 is TGTGCCAGCAGCTTGGAACTAGGCGGTGATACGCAGTATTTT.

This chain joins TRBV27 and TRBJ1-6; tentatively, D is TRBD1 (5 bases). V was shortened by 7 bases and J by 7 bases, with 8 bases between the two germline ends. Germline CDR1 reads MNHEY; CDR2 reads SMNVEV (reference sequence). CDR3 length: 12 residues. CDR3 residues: CASTGGNSPLHF. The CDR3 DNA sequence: TGTGCCAGCACCGGGGGAAATTCACCCCTCCACTTT.

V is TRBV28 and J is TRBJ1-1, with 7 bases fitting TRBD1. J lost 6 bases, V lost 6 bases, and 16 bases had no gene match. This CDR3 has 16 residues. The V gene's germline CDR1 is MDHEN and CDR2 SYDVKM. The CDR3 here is CASSTHTQGILAEAFF. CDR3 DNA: TGTGCCAGCAGCACCCACACACAGGGGATTCTTGCTGAAGCTTTCTTT.